Sequencing of this T cell receptor beta chain was carried out in a study of blood T cell repertoires in COVID-19. Here immunoSEQ multiplex PCR was the method, and the copy in TCRdb shows in-frame clones only, minus some. The sample contains 300,000 to 450,000 clones, around 90% of which appear only once. Comment on this clone: Other nucleotide sequences from this sample produce the same CDR3.

Germline CDR1 and CDR2: SEHNR and FQNEAQ (reference sequence). The V and J ends lost 2 bases and 2 bases respectively, with 9 bases between them. This CDR3 has 14 amino acids. The source material was peripheral blood. The source of this sequence is a woman aged 25 to 45 with COVID-19, enrolled during active disease. The chain carries TRBV7-9 and TRBJ1-1; D might be TRBD1 (6 bases). The CDR3 region is CASSLLGGNTEAFF. The CDR3 bases are TGTGCCAGCAGCTTACTAGGGGGAAACACTGAAGCTTTCTTT.